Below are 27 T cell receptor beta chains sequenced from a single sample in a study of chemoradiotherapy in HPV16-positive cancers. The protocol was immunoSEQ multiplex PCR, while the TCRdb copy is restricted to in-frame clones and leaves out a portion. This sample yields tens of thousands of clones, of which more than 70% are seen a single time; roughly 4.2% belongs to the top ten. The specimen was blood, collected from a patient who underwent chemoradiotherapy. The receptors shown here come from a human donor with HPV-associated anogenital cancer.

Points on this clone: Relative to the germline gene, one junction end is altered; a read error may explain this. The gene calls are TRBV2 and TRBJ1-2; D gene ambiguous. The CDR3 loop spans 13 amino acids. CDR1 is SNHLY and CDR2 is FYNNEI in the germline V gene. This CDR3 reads CANSDQGIRGYTF. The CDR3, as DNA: TGTGCCAACAGTGATCAAGGGATTAGGGGCTACACCTTC.

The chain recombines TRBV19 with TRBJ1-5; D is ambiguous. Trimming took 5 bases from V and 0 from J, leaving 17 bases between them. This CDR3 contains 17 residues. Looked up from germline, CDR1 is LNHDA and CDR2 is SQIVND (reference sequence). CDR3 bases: TGTGCCAGTAGTCCCCGGAGTGATCTCTATAGCAATCAGCCCCAGCATTTT. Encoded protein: CASSPRSDLYSNQPQHF.

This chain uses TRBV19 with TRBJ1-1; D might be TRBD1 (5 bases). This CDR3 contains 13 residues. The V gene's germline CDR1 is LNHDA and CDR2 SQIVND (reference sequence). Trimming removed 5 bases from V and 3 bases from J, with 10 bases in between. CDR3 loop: CASSAPRDTEAFF. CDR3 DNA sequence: TGTGCCAGTAGTGCCCCCAGGGACACTGAAGCTTTCTTT. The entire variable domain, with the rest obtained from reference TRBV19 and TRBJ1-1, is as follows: DGGITQSPKYLFRKEGQNVTLSCEQNLNHDAMYWYRQDPGQGLRLIYYSQIVNDFQKGDIAEGYSVSREKKESFPLTVTSAQKNPTAFYLCASSAPRDTEAFFGQGTRLTVV.

CDR3 loop: CASSLFGGSNTGELFF. CDR3 DNA sequence: TGCGCCAGCAGCTTGTTTGGGGGGTCGAACACCGGGGAGCTGTTTTTT. The chain recombines TRBV5-1 with TRBJ2-2; TRBD2 is a possible D gene (6 bases). V dropped 1 base and J dropped 0 bases, with 10 bases sitting between them. This CDR3 has 16 residues. Germline assignment: CDR1 SGHRS and CDR2 YFSETQ.

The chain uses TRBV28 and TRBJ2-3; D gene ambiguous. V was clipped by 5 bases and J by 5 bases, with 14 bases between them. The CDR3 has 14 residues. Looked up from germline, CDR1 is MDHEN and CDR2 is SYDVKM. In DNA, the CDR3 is TGTGCCAGCAGTCCTGGCCCGGCCCAAGATACGCAGTATTTT. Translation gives CASSPGPAQDTQYF.

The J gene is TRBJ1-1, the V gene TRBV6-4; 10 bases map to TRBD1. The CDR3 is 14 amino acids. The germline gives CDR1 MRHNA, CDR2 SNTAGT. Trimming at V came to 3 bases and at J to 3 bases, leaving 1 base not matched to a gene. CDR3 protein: CASSEDRGDTEAFF. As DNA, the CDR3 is TGTGCCAGCAGTGAGGACAGGGGGGACACTGAAGCTTTCTTT.

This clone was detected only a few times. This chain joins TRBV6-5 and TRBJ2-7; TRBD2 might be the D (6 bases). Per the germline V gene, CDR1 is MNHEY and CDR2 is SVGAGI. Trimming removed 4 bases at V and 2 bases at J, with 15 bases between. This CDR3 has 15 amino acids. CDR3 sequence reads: CASSSSGPGAYEQYF. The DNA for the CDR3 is TGTGCCAGCAGTTCCTCGGGCCCGGGGGCCTACGAGCAGTACTTC.

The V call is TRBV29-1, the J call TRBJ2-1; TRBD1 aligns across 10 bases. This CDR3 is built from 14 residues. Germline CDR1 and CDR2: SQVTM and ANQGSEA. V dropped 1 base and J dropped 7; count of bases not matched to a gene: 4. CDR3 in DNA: TGCAGCGTTGAAGGGACAGGGGGTGAGAATGAGCAGTTCTTC. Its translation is CSVEGTGGENEQFF.

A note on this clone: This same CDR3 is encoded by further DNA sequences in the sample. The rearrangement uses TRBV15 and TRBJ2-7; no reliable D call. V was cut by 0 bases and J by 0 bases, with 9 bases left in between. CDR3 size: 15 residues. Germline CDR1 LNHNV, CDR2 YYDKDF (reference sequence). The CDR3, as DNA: TGTGCCACCAGCAGAGATCTAGGGTCCTCCTACGAGCAGTACTTC. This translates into CATSRDLGSSYEQYF.

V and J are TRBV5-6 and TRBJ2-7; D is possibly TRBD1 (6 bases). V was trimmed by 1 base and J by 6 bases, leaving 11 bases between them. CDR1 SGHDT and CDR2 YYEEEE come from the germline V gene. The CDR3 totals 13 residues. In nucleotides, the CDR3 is TGTGCCAGCAGCTTGTGGGGGCCCCGCGAGCAGTACTTC. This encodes CASSLWGPREQYF.

CDR3 sequence reads: CASSYVFTGNTEAFF. As DNA, the CDR3 is TGTGCCAGCAGTTATGTCTTTACGGGTAACACTGAAGCTTTCTTT. The rearrangement uses TRBV6-5 and TRBJ1-1; D uncertain. The V gene lost 3 bases and the J gene lost 2 bases, with 13 bases spanning the gap. CDR3 length: 15 residues. The germline V gene has CDR1 MNHEY and CDR2 SVGAGI.

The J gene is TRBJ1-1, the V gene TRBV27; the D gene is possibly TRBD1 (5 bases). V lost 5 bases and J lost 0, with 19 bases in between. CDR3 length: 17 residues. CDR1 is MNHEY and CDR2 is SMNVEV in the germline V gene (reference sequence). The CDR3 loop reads CASSQLIGTAMNTEAFF. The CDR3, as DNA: TGTGCCAGCAGTCAACTAATCGGGACGGCTATGAACACTGAAGCTTTCTTT.

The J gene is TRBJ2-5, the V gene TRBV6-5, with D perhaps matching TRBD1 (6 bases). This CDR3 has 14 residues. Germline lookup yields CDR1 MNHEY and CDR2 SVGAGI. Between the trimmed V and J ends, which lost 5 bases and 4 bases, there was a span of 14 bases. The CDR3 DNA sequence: TGTGCCAGCAGTGCAATCAGGGGCGGAGAGACCCAGTACTTC. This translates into CASSAIRGGETQYF.

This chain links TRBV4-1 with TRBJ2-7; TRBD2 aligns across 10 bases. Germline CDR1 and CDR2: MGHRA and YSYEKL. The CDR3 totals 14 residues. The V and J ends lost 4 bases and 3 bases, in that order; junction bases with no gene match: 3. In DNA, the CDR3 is TGCGCCAGCAGCCCCGGGACTAGCGACTACGAGCAGTACTTC. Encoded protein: CASSPGTSDYEQYF.

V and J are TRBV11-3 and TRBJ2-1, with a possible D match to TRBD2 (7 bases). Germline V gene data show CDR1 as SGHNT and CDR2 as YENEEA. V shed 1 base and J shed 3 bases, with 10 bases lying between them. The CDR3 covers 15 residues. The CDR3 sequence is CASSLGRGGYNEQFF. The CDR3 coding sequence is TGTGCCAGCAGCTTAGGGAGGGGGGGCTACAATGAGCAGTTCTTC.

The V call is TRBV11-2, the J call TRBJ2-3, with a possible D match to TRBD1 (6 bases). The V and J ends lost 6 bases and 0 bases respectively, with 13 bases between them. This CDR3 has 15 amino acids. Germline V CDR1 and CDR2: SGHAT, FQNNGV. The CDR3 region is CASRTIRGSTDTQYF. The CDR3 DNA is TGTGCCAGCAGAACTATCAGGGGTAGCACAGATACGCAGTATTTT.

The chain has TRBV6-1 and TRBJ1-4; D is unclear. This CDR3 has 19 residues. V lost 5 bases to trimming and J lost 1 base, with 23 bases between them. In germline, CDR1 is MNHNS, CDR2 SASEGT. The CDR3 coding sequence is TGTGCCAGCAGTAAAGTAACCGGGCCCCCAAGACAAACTAATGAAAAACTGTTTTTT. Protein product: CASSKVTGPPRQTNEKLFF.

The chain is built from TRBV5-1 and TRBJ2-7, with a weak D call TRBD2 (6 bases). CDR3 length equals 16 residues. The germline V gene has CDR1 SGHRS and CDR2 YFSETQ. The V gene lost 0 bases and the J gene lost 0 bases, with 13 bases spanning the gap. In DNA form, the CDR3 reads TGCGCCAGCAGCTTGGGCGGGACCTCTCTCTCCTACGAGCAGTACTTC. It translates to CASSLGGTSLSYEQYF.

The CDR3 region has the DNA TGTGCCAGCAGCTTGGCAGCAGCGACGACCTGGGGCTACACCTTC. Translation gives CASSLAAATTWGYTF. The gene calls are TRBV5-6 and TRBJ1-2; D is undetermined. Germline loops: CDR1 SGHDT, CDR2 YYEEEE. The CDR3 sequence is 15 residues long. Trimming pared 0 bases from V and 8 bases from J, leaving 17 bases between.

The CDR3 nucleotides are TGTGCCAGCAGTCCCACCCGCCCGGGTGTTTACGGCTACACCTTC. It codes for CASSPTRPGVYGYTF. This sequence joins TRBV6-6 and TRBJ1-2; D is uncertain. V shed 5 bases and J shed 8 bases, with 21 bases lying between them. From germline, CDR1 is MNHNY and CDR2 SVGAGI (reference sequence). This CDR3 contains 15 residues.

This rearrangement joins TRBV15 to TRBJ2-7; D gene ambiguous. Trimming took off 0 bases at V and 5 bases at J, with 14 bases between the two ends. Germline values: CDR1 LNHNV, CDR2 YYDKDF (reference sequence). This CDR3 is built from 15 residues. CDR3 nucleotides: TGTGCCACCAGCAGAGATCGGGCAGGCATCAACGAGCAGTACTTC. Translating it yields CATSRDRAGINEQYF.

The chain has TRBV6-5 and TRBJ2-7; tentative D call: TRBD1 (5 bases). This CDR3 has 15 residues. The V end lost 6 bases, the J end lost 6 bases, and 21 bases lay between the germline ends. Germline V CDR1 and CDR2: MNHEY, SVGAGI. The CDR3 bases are TGTGCCAGCAGGGGTTTTAGGGGCCGCCTTAGCGAGCAGTACTTC. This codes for CASRGFRGRLSEQYF.

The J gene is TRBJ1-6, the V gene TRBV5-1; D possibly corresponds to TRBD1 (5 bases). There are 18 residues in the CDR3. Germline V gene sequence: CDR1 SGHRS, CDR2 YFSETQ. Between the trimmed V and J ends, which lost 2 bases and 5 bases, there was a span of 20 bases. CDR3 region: CASSLYSRDGANNSPLHF. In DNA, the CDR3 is TGCGCCAGCAGCTTATACAGCCGGGACGGGGCCAATAATTCACCCCTCCACTTT.

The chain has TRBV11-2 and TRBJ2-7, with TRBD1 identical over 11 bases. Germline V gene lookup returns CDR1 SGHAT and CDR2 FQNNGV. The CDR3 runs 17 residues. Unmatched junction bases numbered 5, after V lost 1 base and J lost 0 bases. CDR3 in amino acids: CASSLGGTGGVSYEQYF. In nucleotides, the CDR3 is TGTGCCAGCAGCTTAGGGGGGACAGGGGGAGTCTCCTACGAGCAGTACTTC.

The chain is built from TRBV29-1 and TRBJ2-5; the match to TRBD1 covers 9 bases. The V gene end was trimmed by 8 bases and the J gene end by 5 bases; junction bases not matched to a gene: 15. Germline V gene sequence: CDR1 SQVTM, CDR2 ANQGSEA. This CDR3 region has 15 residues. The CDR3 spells CSTWDREVGGETQYF. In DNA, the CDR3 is TGCAGCACATGGGACAGGGAGGTGGGAGGGGAGACCCAGTACTTC. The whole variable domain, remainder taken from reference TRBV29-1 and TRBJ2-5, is SAVISQKPSRDICQRGTSLTIQCQVDSQVTMMFWYRQQPGQSLTLIATANQGSEATYESGFVIDKFPISRPNLTFSTLTVSNMSPEDSSIYLCSTWDREVGGETQYFGPGTRLLVL.

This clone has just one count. Here the CDR3 DNA reads TGTGCCAGCAGCTTAGCTGGAGCAACTAATGAAAAACTGTTTTTT. Translation gives CASSLAGATNEKLFF. The V and J genes are TRBV7-9 and TRBJ1-4, with no clear D. The CDR3 runs to 15 residues. V was cut by 0 bases and J by 0 bases, with 5 bases left in between. Germline V gives CDR1 SEHNR, CDR2 FQNEAQ (reference sequence). Full variable domain (rest looked up from reference TRBV7-9 and TRBJ1-4): DTGVSQNPRHKITKRGQNVTFRCDPISEHNRLYWYRQTLGQGPEFLTYFQNEAQLEKSRLLSDRFSAERPKGSFSTLEIQRTEQGDSAMYLCASSLAGATNEKLFFGSGTQLSVL.

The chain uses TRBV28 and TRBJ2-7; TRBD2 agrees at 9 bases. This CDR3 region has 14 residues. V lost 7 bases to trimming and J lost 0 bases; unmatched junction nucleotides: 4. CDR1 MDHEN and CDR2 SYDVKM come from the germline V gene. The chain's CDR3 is CASTGTSISYEQYF. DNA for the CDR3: TGTGCCAGCACCGGGACTAGCATCTCCTACGAGCAGTACTTC. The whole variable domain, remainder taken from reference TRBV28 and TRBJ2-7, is DVKVTQSSRYLVKRTGEKVFLECVQDMDHENMFWYRQDPGLGLRLIYFSYDVKMKEKGDIPEGYSVSREKKERFSLILESASTNQTSMYLCASTGTSISYEQYFGPGTRLTVT.